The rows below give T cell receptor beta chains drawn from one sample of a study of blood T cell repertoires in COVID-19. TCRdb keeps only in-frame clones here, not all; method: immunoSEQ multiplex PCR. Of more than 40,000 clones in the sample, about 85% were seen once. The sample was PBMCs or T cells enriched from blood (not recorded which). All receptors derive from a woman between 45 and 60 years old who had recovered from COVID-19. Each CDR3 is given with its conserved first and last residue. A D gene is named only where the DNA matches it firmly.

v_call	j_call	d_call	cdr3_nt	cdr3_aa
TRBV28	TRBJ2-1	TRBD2	TGTGCCAGCAGTTCGACGACTAGCGGGACCCACAATGAGCAGTTCTTC	CASSSTTSGTHNEQFF
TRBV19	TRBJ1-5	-	TGTGCCAGTAGCGTAAATAGCAATCAGCCCCAGCATTTT	CASSVNSNQPQHF
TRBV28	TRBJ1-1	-	TGTGCCAGCAGCTACCCCAGGGAGAACACTGAAGCTTTCTTT	CASSYPRENTEAFF
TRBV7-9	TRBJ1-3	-	TGTGCCAGCAGCCTCCCGGGGTTTGAGGGCGGAAACACCATATATTTT	CASSLPGFEGGNTIYF
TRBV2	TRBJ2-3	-	TGTGCCAGCAGTGTAAGCGGAGACAGCACAGATACGCAGTATTTT	CASSVSGDSTDTQYF
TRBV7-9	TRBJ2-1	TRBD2	TGTGCCAGCAGCTTAGTAGCGGGGAGCTACAATGAGCAGTTCTTC	CASSLVAGSYNEQFF
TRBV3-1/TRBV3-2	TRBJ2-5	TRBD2	TGTGCCAGCAGCCACCTAGCGGGGGGATACCAAGAGACCCAGTACTTC	CASSHLAGGYQETQYF
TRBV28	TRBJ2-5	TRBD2	TGTGCCAGCAGCCCCGGACTAGCGGGAGCGGGAGAGACCCAGTACTTC	CASSPGLAGAGETQYF
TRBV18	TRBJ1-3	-	TGTGCCAGCTCACCCGCGGGGGCCTCTGGAAACACCATATATTTT	CASSPAGASGNTIYF
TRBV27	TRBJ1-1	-	TGTGCCAGCTCGGCGTCGGGGAAGAACACTGAAGCTTTCTTT	CASSASGKNTEAFF
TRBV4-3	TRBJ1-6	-	TGCGCCAGCAGCCAGGCCCTTGATACAAATTCACCCCTCCACTTT	CASSQALDTNSPLHF
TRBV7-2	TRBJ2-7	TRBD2	TGTGCCAGCAGGCAAGAACCACGGGGGGACGAGCAGTACTTC	CASRQEPRGDEQYF